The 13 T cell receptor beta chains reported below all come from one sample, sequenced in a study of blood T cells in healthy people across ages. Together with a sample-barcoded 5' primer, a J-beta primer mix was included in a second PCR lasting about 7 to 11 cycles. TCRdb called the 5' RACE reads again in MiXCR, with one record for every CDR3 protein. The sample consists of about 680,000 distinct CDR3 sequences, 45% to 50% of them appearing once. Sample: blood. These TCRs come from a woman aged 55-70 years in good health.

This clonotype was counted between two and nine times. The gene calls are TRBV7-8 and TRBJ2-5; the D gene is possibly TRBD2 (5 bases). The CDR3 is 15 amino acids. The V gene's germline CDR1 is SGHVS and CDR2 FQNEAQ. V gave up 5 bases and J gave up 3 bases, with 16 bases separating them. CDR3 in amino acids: CASSTGGPGKETQYF. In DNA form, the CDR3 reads TGTGCCAGCAGCACTGGAGGTCCGGGAAAAGAGACCCAGTACTTC. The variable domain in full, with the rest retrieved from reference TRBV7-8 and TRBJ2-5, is GAGVSQSPRYKVAKRGQDVALRCDPISGHVSLFWYQQALGQGPEFLTYFQNEAQLDKSGLPSDRFFAERPEGSVSTLKIQRTQQEDSAVYLCASSTGGPGKETQYFGPGTRLLVL.

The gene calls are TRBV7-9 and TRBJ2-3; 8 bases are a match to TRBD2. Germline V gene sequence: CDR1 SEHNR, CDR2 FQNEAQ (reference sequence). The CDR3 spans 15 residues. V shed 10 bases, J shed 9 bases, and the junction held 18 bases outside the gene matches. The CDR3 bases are TGTGCCACGGGCTGGATGGGACTAGGGGTCGGAACGCAGTATTTT. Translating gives CATGWMGLGVGTQYF. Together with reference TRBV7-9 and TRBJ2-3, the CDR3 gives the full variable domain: DTGVSQNPRHKITKRGQNVTFRCDPISEHNRLYWYRQTLGQGPEFLTYFQNEAQLEKSRLLSDRFSAERPKGSFSTLEIQRTEQGDSAMYLCATGWMGLGVGTQYFGPGTRLTVL.

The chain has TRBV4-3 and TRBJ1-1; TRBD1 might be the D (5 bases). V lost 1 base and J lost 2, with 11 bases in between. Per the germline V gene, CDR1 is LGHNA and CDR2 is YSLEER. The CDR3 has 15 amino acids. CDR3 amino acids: CASSQAPGQNTEAFF. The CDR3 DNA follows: TGCGCCAGCAGCCAAGCTCCAGGACAAAACACTGAAGCTTTCTTT.

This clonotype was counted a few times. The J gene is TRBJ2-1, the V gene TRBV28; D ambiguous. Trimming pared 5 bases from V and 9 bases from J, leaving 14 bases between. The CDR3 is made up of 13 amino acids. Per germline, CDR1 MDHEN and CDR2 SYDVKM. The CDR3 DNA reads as TGTGCCAGCAGTCTACGACTCGTAGCTGAGCAGTTCTTC. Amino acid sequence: CASSLRLVAEQFF.

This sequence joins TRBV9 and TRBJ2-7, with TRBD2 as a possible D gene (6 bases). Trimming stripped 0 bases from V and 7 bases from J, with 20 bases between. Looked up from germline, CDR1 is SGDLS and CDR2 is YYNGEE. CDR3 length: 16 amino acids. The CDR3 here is CASSVGVGGRSEEQYF. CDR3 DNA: TGTGCCAGCAGCGTAGGGGTGGGAGGCAGGTCGGAGGAGCAGTACTTC.

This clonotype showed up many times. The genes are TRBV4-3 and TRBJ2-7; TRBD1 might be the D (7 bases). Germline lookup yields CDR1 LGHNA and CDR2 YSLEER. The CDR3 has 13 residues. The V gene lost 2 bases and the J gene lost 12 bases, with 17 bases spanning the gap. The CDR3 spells CASSQSLTGRSYF. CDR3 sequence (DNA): TGCGCCAGCAGCCAATCGTTGACAGGGAGGTCGTACTTC.

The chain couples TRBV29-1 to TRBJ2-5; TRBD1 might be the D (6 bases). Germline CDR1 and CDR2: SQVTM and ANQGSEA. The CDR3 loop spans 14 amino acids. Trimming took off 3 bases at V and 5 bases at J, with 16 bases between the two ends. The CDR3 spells CSVDGDTVSETQYF. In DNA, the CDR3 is TGCAGCGTTGACGGGGACACTGTAAGCGAGACCCAGTACTTC. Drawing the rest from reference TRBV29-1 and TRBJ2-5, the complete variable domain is SAVISQKPSRDICQRGTSLTIQCQVDSQVTMMFWYRQQPGQSLTLIATANQGSEATYESGFVIDKFPISRPNLTFSTLTVSNMSPEDSSIYLCSVDGDTVSETQYFGPGTRLLVL.

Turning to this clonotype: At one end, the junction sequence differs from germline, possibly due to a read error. This chain's CDR3 is CTSSRGTTSGSNEQYF. Written as DNA, the CDR3 is TGCACCAGCAGCCGAGGGACGACTAGCGGGAGTAACGAGCAGTACTTC. This chain connects TRBV4-3 to TRBJ2-7; 12 bases fit TRBD2. This CDR3 has 16 amino acids. In germline, CDR1 is LGHNA, CDR2 YSLEER.

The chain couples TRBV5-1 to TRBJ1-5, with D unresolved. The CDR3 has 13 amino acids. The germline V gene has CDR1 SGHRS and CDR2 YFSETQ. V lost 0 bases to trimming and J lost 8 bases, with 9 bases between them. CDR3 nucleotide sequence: TGCGCCAGCAGCTTGGGGGCCAGAGAGCCCCAGCATTTT. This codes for CASSLGAREPQHF.

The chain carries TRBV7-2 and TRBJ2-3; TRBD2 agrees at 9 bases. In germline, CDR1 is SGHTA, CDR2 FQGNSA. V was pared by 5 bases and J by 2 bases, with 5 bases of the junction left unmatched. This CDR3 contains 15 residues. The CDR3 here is CASSLRLAATDTQYF. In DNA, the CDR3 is TGTGCCAGCAGCCTGCGACTAGCGGCCACAGATACGCAGTATTTT.

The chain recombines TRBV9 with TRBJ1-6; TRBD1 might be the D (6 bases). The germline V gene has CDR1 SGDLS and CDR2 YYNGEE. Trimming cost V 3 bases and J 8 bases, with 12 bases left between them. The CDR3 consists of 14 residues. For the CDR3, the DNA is TGTGCCAGCAGCGACCAGGGGCTAGATTCACCCCTCCACTTT. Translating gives CASSDQGLDSPLHF. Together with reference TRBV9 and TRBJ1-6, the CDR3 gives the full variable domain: DSGVTQTPKHLITATGQRVTLRCSPRSGDLSVYWYQQSLDQGLQFLIQYYNGEERAKGNILERFSAQQFPDLHSELNLSSLELGDSALYFCASSDQGLDSPLHFGNGTRLTVT.

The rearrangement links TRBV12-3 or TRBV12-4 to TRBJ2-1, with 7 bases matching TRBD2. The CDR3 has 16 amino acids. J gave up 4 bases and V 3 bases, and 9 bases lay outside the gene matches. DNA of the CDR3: TGTGCCAGCAGTTTGTTGGTGGCGGGGGAGTACAATGAGCAGTTCTTC. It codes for CASSLLVAGEYNEQFF.

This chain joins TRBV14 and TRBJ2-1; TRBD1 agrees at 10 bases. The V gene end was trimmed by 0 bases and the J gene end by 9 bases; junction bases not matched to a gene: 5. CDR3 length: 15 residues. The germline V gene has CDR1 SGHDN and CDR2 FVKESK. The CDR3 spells CASSQDLGTGAEQFF. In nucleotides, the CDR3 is TGTGCCAGCAGCCAAGATTTAGGGACAGGGGCTGAGCAGTTCTTC.